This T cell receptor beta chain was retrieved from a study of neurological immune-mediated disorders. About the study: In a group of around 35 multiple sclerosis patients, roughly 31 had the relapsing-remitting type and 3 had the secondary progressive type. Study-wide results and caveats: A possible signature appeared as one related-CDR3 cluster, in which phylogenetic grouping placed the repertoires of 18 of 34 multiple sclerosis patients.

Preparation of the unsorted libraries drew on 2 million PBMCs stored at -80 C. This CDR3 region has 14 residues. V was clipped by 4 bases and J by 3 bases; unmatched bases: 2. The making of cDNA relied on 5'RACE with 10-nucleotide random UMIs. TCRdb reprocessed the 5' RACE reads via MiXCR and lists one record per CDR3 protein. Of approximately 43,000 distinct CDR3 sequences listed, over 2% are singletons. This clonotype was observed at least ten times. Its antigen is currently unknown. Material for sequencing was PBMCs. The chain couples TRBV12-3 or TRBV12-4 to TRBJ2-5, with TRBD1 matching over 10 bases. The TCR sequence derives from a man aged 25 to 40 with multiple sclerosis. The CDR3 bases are TGTGCCAGCAGTTCAGGACAGGGGGAAGAGACCCAGTACTTC. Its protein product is CASSSGQGEETQYF.